What follows are 13 T cell receptor beta chains derived from one specimen sequenced in a study of OX40 agonist ivuxolimab in advanced cancers. Using immunoSEQ multiplex PCR, the repertoire was profiled, and TCRdb retains in-frame clones only, with some absent. This sample yields some 23,000 clones, of which 81% are seen a single time; around 24% belongs to the top ten. Sample: CD4+ or CD8+ T cells sorted from blood, taken in a trial of the OX40 agonist ivuxolimab. The receptors come from an adult with an advanced solid tumor such as melanoma, head and neck, liver or kidney cancer.

V and J are TRBV27 and TRBJ1-2; D perhaps matches TRBD1 (5 bases). The CDR3 covers 13 residues. Trimming took 2 bases from V and 7 from J, leaving 11 bases between them. Germline V lookup: CDR1 MNHEY, CDR2 SMNVEV (reference sequence). The CDR3, as DNA: TGTGCCAGCAGTTTACCGGGGGGGTCTGGCTACACCTTC. Its protein is CASSLPGGSGYTF.

This chain joins TRBV9 and TRBJ1-4; D is ambiguous. CDR3 length: 15 residues. Germline assignment: CDR1 SGDLS and CDR2 YYNGEE. Trimming took 0 bases from V and 1 from J, leaving 7 bases between them. The CDR3 DNA reads TGTGCCAGCAGCGTAGAGGGCGGAACTAATGAAAAACTGTTTTTT. Protein product: CASSVEGGTNEKLFF.

The V and J genes are TRBV11-2 and TRBJ1-1, with no clear D. This CDR3 contains 12 residues. Between the trimmed V and J ends, which lost 8 bases and 1 base, there was a span of 8 bases. The germline CDR1 and CDR2 sequences are SGHAT and FQNNGV. The CDR3 bases are TGTGCCAGCTTAGGGCCGAACACTGAAGCTTTCTTT. It codes for CASLGPNTEAFF.

This clone was counted a few times. V usage is TRBV4-3 and J usage is TRBJ2-5; D ambiguous. V shed 0 bases and J shed 0 bases, with 11 bases lying between them. This CDR3 has 16 residues. The germline V gene encodes CDR1 LGHNA and CDR2 YSLEER. The CDR3 DNA reads as TGCGCCAGCAGCCAAGATCAGGAGTTGTACCAAGAGACCCAGTACTTC. Translated: CASSQDQELYQETQYF.

This clone was seen once. The V and J genes are TRBV2 and TRBJ2-7; 7 bases are a match to TRBD1. With 7 bases clipped from V and 7 bases from J, the junction kept 16 bases outside the gene matches. The CDR3 has 15 amino acids. Looked up from germline, CDR1 is SNHLY and CDR2 is FYNNEI. CDR3 DNA sequence: TGTGCCAGCACGTTTCCCGGGACAGACTTCTTGGAGCAGTACTTC. The encoded protein is CASTFPGTDFLEQYF.

The J gene is TRBJ2-5, the V gene TRBV19, with D maybe TRBD2 (5 bases). Germline V CDR1 and CDR2: LNHDA, SQIVND (reference sequence). CDR3 size: 13 residues. V lost 5 bases to trimming and J lost 4 bases, with 11 bases between them. The CDR3 nucleotides read TGTGCCAGTAGTCGGGATCACCGAGAGACCCAGTACTTC. Its protein is CASSRDHRETQYF.

This chain uses TRBV5-4 with TRBJ2-2; D is perhaps TRBD2 (6 bases). The ends were cut back, 2 bases at V and 5 bases at J, with 13 bases in the middle. The germline gives CDR1 SGHNT, CDR2 YYREEE (reference sequence). The CDR3 is 15 amino acids. The CDR3 nucleotides are TGTGCCAGCAGCTTTTCCGGGACTTGGACCGGGGAGCTGTTTTTT. Its translation: CASSFSGTWTGELFF.

The sample holds one count of this clone. This sequence joins TRBV4-1 and TRBJ2-2, with D uncertain. Per the germline V gene, CDR1 is MGHRA and CDR2 is YSYEKL. CDR3 length: 13 residues. Between the trimmed V and J ends, which lost 2 bases and 3 bases, there was a span of 4 bases. The CDR3 region has the DNA TGCGCCAGCAGCCAATTGGACACCGGGGAGCTGTTTTTT. It codes for CASSQLDTGELFF.

This clone was counted a single time. CDR3 region: CATSGDRGPGSQYF. The CDR3 nucleotides read TGTGCCACCAGCGGGGACAGGGGCCCGGGGTCTCAGTACTTC. The rearrangement joins TRBV15 to TRBJ2-7; 10 bases fit TRBD1. V dropped 5 bases and J dropped 10; count of bases not matched to a gene: 11. Germline V CDR1 and CDR2: LNHNV, YYDKDF (reference sequence). CDR3 length: 14 residues.

This chain connects TRBV7-9 to TRBJ2-3; maybe TRBD2 (5 bases). The CDR3 has 16 residues. Germline assignment: CDR1 SEHNR and CDR2 FQNEAQ (reference sequence). Trimming left V 2 bases short and J 4 bases short, with 16 bases between. This CDR3 is CASSLKLTTLSDTQYF. In DNA form, the CDR3 reads TGTGCCAGCAGCTTAAAATTGACTACTCTCTCAGATACGCAGTATTTT. Full variable domain (rest looked up from reference TRBV7-9 and TRBJ2-3): DTGVSQNPRHKITKRGQNVTFRCDPISEHNRLYWYRQTLGQGPEFLTYFQNEAQLEKSRLLSDRFSAERPKGSFSTLEIQRTEQGDSAMYLCASSLKLTTLSDTQYFGPGTRLTVL.

This sequence joins TRBV7-7 and TRBJ2-5; D is possibly TRBD2 (5 bases). This CDR3 has 15 residues. Germline V gene lookup returns CDR1 SSHAT and CDR2 FNYEAQ (reference sequence). Trimming stripped 1 base from V and 6 bases from J, with 15 bases between. CDR3: CASSLVIGESQTQYF. The CDR3 nucleotides read TGTGCCAGCAGCTTAGTTATCGGGGAATCGCAGACCCAGTACTTC.

The rearrangement joins TRBV19 to TRBJ2-1; D is possibly TRBD1 or TRBD2 (5 bases each). V shed 7 bases and J shed 1 base, with 14 bases lying between them. The CDR3 covers 15 residues. Germline V gene lookup returns CDR1 LNHDA and CDR2 SQIVND (reference sequence). The DNA for the CDR3 is TGTGCCAGTACTGGGTCGGGGCCTTCCTACAATGAGCAGTTCTTC. This gives the protein CASTGSGPSYNEQFF.

This clone was counted once. V usage is TRBV5-6 and J usage is TRBJ1-2; D not certain. CDR1 SGHDT and CDR2 YYEEEE come from the germline V gene. Trimming pared 0 bases from V and 4 bases from J, leaving 13 bases between. The CDR3 runs to 15 residues. The CDR3 protein is CASSLGVGDVYGYTF. CDR3 nucleotide sequence: TGTGCCAGCAGCTTGGGAGTCGGGGATGTCTATGGCTACACCTTC.